The 30 T cell receptor beta chains listed next were all sequenced from one sample in a study of T cell responses to AZD1222 COVID-19 vaccine. The assay was immunoSEQ multiplex PCR, and TCRdb's table has in-frame clones only and misses some. The sample includes about 140,000 clones, roughly 92% of them seen just once. Sequenced material: peripheral blood, taken on day 0 of AZD1222 vaccination. The receptors were gathered from an adult in good health.

This clone was observed once. The chain uses TRBV5-1 and TRBJ1-1; D gene unclear. This CDR3 is 14 amino acids long. V dropped 0 bases and J dropped 3 bases, with 9 bases sitting between them. Germline V lookup: CDR1 SGHRS, CDR2 YFSETQ. The CDR3 DNA follows: TGCGCCAGCAGCTTGGAAGCGGTGGACACTGAAGCTTTCTTT. Translating it yields CASSLEAVDTEAFF.

V and J are TRBV27 and TRBJ1-2; D might be TRBD1 (5 bases). CDR3 size: 16 residues. The germline V gene encodes CDR1 MNHEY and CDR2 SMNVEV (reference sequence). With 3 bases removed from V and 8 bases from J, the gap between germline ends came to 22 bases. This CDR3 reads CASSLNPGRLIGGYTF. Written as DNA, the CDR3 is TGTGCCAGCAGTTTGAATCCGGGACGCTTAATAGGGGGCTACACCTTC.

This chain uses TRBV18 with TRBJ2-7, with 14 bases that match TRBD2. This CDR3 region has 17 residues. Germline V gene sequence: CDR1 KGHSH, CDR2 LQKENI. V gave up 3 bases and J gave up 3 bases; unmatched junction bases: 7. The CDR3 DNA reads TGTGCCAGCTCACCGTGGACTAGCGGGAGGAATTTCTACGAGCAGTACTTC. Its protein product is CASSPWTSGRNFYEQYF.

The chain links TRBV6-5 to TRBJ1-5; TRBD1 aligns across 9 bases. Germline values: CDR1 MNHEY, CDR2 SVGAGI. The CDR3 spans 14 residues. Trimming removed 0 bases from V and 7 bases from J; junction bases left unmatched: 1. This chain's CDR3 is CASSYSDRGQPQHF. The CDR3 DNA follows: TGTGCCAGCAGTTACTCGGACAGGGGCCAGCCCCAGCATTTT.

The V gene is TRBV5-1, the J gene TRBJ1-6; 9 bases line up with TRBD1. This CDR3 has 15 amino acids. The V segment lost 4 bases and the J segment 7 bases; nucleotides outside the gene matches: 6. Germline CDR1 reads SGHRS; CDR2 reads YFSETQ. CDR3 in amino acids: CASSAYRGPNSPLHF. The CDR3 bases are TGCGCCAGCAGCGCATACAGGGGGCCCAATTCACCCCTCCACTTT.

This chain links TRBV5-6 with TRBJ1-2; D might be TRBD1 (6 bases). The CDR3 runs to 14 residues. The germline V gene encodes CDR1 SGHDT and CDR2 YYEEEE. V was trimmed by 3 bases and J by 6 bases, leaving 15 bases between them. The CDR3 sequence: CASSYVTGRDGYTF. DNA of the CDR3: TGTGCCAGCAGCTACGTTACAGGGAGAGATGGCTACACCTTC.

The rearrangement links TRBV5-6 to TRBJ2-1, with D possibly being TRBD1 (5 bases). The CDR3 contains 16 residues. Trimming left V 0 bases short and J 3 bases short, with 13 bases between. The germline CDR1 and CDR2 sequences are SGHDT and YYEEEE. The CDR3 DNA sequence: TGTGCCAGCAGCTTGGGTCTCAGGGTCAACTACAATGAGCAGTTCTTC. Amino acids: CASSLGLRVNYNEQFF. The complete variable domain, with remaining parts taken from reference TRBV5-6 and TRBJ2-1, reads DAGVTQSPTHLIKTRGQQVTLRCSPKSGHDTVSWYQQALGQGPQFIFQYYEEEERQRGNFPDRFSGHQFPNYSSELNVNALLLGDSALYLCASSLGLRVNYNEQFFGPGTRLTVL.

This rearrangement joins TRBV27 to TRBJ1-1; weak D call: TRBD1 (6 bases). With 3 bases removed from V and 8 bases from J, the gap between germline ends came to 13 bases. The CDR3 sequence is 13 residues long. Per the germline V gene, CDR1 is MNHEY and CDR2 is SMNVEV (reference sequence). The CDR3 is CASSFRRTEEAFF. The CDR3 region has the DNA TGTGCCAGCAGTTTTCGGAGGACAGAAGAAGCTTTCTTT.

The chain has TRBV5-8 and TRBJ1-2; D remains unclear. This CDR3 contains 13 residues. Germline V gene sequence: CDR1 SGHTS, CDR2 YDEGEE. V dropped 0 bases and J dropped 2 bases, with 5 bases sitting between them. The CDR3 loop is CASSLEVNYGYTF. The CDR3 DNA reads as TGTGCCAGCAGCTTGGAGGTCAACTATGGCTACACCTTC.

The rearrangement links TRBV23-1 to TRBJ1-2, with TRBD1 matching over 8 bases. TRBV23-1 is annotated as an ORF whose role is uncertain. The V segment lost 4 bases and the J segment 2 bases; nucleotides outside the gene matches: 9. This CDR3 region has 16 residues. The DNA of the CDR3 is TGCGCCAGCAGTCGGGCCAGGGGGCGGCCAAACTATGGCTACACCTTC. Protein product: CASSRARGRPNYGYTF.

The V gene is TRBV4-1, the J gene TRBJ2-5, with TRBD1 matching 7 bases. The CDR3 totals 15 residues. Germline assignment: CDR1 MGHRA and CDR2 YSYEKL. Germline trimming cut 2 bases from V and 3 bases from J; bases unmatched to any gene: 6. CDR3: CASSQRGGREETQYF. In DNA form, the CDR3 reads TGCGCCAGCAGCCAACGAGGGGGCAGGGAAGAGACCCAGTACTTC.

The chain couples TRBV28 to TRBJ1-1; perhaps TRBD1 as D (5 bases). CDR1 MDHEN and CDR2 SYDVKM come from the germline V gene. V was shortened by 5 bases and J by 0 bases, with 19 bases between the two germline ends. The CDR3 is 17 residues long. CDR3 sequence: CASSGTNSDFMNTEAFF. The CDR3 bases are TGTGCCAGCAGTGGGACTAACAGCGATTTCATGAACACTGAAGCTTTCTTT.

The chain uses TRBV5-1 and TRBJ2-1; D is possibly TRBD2 (5 bases). CDR1 is SGHRS, CDR2 YFSETQ, per germline. V was clipped by 3 bases and J by 5 bases, with 12 bases between them. The CDR3 has 14 amino acids. CDR3 protein: CASSWSGENNEQFF. Written as DNA, the CDR3 is TGCGCCAGCAGCTGGAGCGGAGAGAACAATGAGCAGTTCTTC.

V gene TRBV27 combines with J gene TRBJ1-3, with D possibly TRBD1 on 5 matching bases. CDR1 is MNHEY and CDR2 is SMNVEV in the germline V gene (reference sequence). V lost 6 bases and J 4 bases, leaving 13 bases between the germline ends. CDR3 size: 14 residues. The DNA for the CDR3 is TGTGCCAGCAGCCCGCAGGGAGGAGGAAACACCATATATTTT. Amino acids: CASSPQGGGNTIYF.

The chain recombines TRBV5-5 with TRBJ1-1; no clear D gene. The CDR3 sequence is 13 residues long. The germline gives CDR1 SGHKS, CDR2 YYEKEE (reference sequence). V lost 5 bases and J lost 1, with 9 bases in between. CDR3 region: CASRGSWNTEAFF. Here the CDR3 DNA reads TGTGCCAGCAGGGGTAGTTGGAACACTGAAGCTTTCTTT.

This chain joins TRBV12-3 or TRBV12-4 and TRBJ1-1, with D hard to call. The CDR3 has 12 amino acids. V gave up 3 bases and J gave up 3 bases, with 5 bases separating them. CDR3 residues: CASSLGYTEAFF. CDR3 bases: TGTGCCAGCAGTTTGGGATACACTGAAGCTTTCTTT.

This sequence joins TRBV27 and TRBJ1-2; D is ambiguous. CDR3 length: 14 residues. Germline V CDR1 and CDR2: MNHEY, SMNVEV (reference sequence). V was shortened by 2 bases and J by 4 bases, with 11 bases between the two germline ends. CDR3 sequence (DNA): TGTGCCAGCAGTTTAAGACGGGGAGGCTATGGCTACACCTTC. Protein product: CASSLRRGGYGYTF.

This chain joins TRBV5-4 and TRBJ2-3, with D perhaps TRBD2 (6 bases). Germline V gene lookup returns CDR1 SGHNT and CDR2 YYREEE (reference sequence). The CDR3 is 15 amino acids. V was shortened by 0 bases and J by 1 base, with 9 bases between the two germline ends. The CDR3 DNA follows: TGTGCCAGCAGCTTGGCGGGGGTGGGCACAGATACGCAGTATTTT. Amino acid sequence: CASSLAGVGTDTQYF.

CDR3 sequence reads: CASSLQGSEQYF. DNA for the CDR3: TGTGCCAGCAGTCTCCAGGGATCCGAGCAGTACTTC. The chain combines TRBV6-5 with TRBJ2-7; tentative D call: TRBD1 (5 bases). This CDR3 region has 12 residues. Per the germline V gene, CDR1 is MNHEY and CDR2 is SVGAGI. V gave up 5 bases and J gave up 6 bases, with 11 bases separating them.

Only a few counts were recorded for this clone. V usage is TRBV5-5 and J usage is TRBJ1-1; D not certain. The CDR3 loop spans 16 amino acids. V was trimmed by 4 bases and J by 0 bases, leaving 16 bases between them. Germline CDR1 reads SGHKS; CDR2 reads YYEKEE (reference sequence). The CDR3 DNA reads TGTGCCAGCAGCCGAAGTTCGGCAGCTATGAACACTGAAGCTTTCTTT. This sequence encodes CASSRSSAAMNTEAFF.

The chain links TRBV7-2 to TRBJ1-1; D is uncertain. The CDR3 is made up of 13 amino acids. Germline lookup yields CDR1 SGHTA and CDR2 FQGNSA. The V gene lost 4 bases and the J gene lost 1 base, with 7 bases spanning the gap. CDR3 protein: CASSSQANTEAFF. The DNA for the CDR3 is TGTGCCAGCAGCTCCCAGGCGAACACTGAAGCTTTCTTT.

Points on this clone: The junction does not match germline at one end; this may be a read error. The V and J genes are TRBV30 and TRBJ1-3, with a possible D match to TRBD1 (5 bases). The CDR3 has 14 amino acids. Per germline, CDR1 GTSNPN and CDR2 SVGIG (reference sequence). For the CDR3, the DNA is TGTGCCTGGAGCGGGACCTGGACTGGGAACACCATATATTTT. It encodes CAWSGTWTGNTIYF.

V and J are TRBV2 and TRBJ1-6; D not resolved. The germline V and J ends were trimmed by 4 bases and 5 bases, with 3 bases remaining between them. Germline V gene lookup returns CDR1 SNHLY and CDR2 FYNNEI. The CDR3 covers 12 residues. CDR3 bases: TGTGCCAGCAGTGTTGATAATTCACCCCTCCACTTT. It specifies CASSVDNSPLHF.

V usage is TRBV6-5 and J usage is TRBJ2-5; D uncertain. CDR1 is MNHEY and CDR2 is SVGAGI in the germline V gene. Trimming left V 2 bases short and J 4 bases short, with 5 bases between. CDR3 size: 12 residues. The CDR3 sequence is CASSYPSETQYF. The CDR3 DNA follows: TGTGCCAGCAGTTACCCTTCAGAGACCCAGTACTTC.

As to this clone: The missing conserved phenylalanine or tryptophan at the end of this CDR3 makes a read error likely. The limits of the CDR3 on the DNA are not certain, so only TCRdb's listed CDR3 is given. J is TRBJ1-4 and V is TRBV7-4; the D call TRBD1 from the table was never checked on the DNA. Ends included, the CDR3 has 10 residues. Germline V lookup: CDR1 SGHVT, CDR2 SQSDAQ. The CDR3 sequence is CASSLVFYRR.

The gene calls are TRBV5-1 and TRBJ1-6, with 7 nucleotides matching TRBD1. CDR1 SGHRS and CDR2 YFSETQ come from the germline V gene. This CDR3 spans 15 amino acids. Trimming at V came to 0 bases and at J to 5 bases, leaving 2 bases not matched to a gene. The CDR3 region has the DNA TGCGCCAGCAGCTTGGCCGACAGGGATAATTCACCCCTCCACTTT. Amino acid sequence: CASSLADRDNSPLHF.

The chain couples TRBV7-9 to TRBJ2-1; no definite D call. The CDR3 runs 13 residues. The germline V and J ends were trimmed by 5 bases and 8 bases, with 13 bases remaining between them. The germline V gene has CDR1 SEHNR and CDR2 FQNEAQ (reference sequence). The CDR3 coding sequence is TGTGCCAGCAGCCCCCACCTTGACGATGAGCAGTTCTTC. This sequence encodes CASSPHLDDEQFF.

The CDR3 protein is CASSTGTSGLAYEQYF. CDR3 DNA sequence: TGTGCCAGCAGCACCGGGACTAGCGGACTAGCCTACGAGCAGTACTTC. The chain is built from TRBV9 and TRBJ2-7; 11 bases fit TRBD2. The CDR3 is 16 residues long. V shed 4 bases, J shed 2 bases, and the junction held 8 bases outside the gene matches. Germline CDR1 is SGDLS and CDR2 is YYNGEE.

The chain has TRBV12-3 or TRBV12-4 and TRBJ1-1; D gene unclear. CDR3 length: 13 amino acids. V was pared by 2 bases and J by 5 bases, with 9 bases between. CDR3 region: CASSLNSGTEAFF. As DNA, the CDR3 is TGTGCCAGCAGTTTAAACTCTGGGACTGAAGCTTTCTTT.

This chain joins TRBV7-9 and TRBJ2-2; the D is unclear. This CDR3 comprises 15 residues. Germline lookup yields CDR1 SEHNR and CDR2 FQNEAQ (reference sequence). The V end lost 3 bases, the J end lost 1 base, and 9 bases lay between the germline ends. CDR3 in amino acids: CASSFGRLNTGELFF. Written as DNA, the CDR3 is TGTGCCAGCAGCTTCGGACGGCTGAACACCGGGGAGCTGTTTTTT.